Sequencing of this T cell receptor (beta chain) was carried out in a study of early T cells in non-severe SARS-CoV-2 infection. As for the study in general: Bulk RNA isolated from unsorted whole blood underwent sequencing; chains were not paired. Study-wide results and caveats: VDJdb matching, biased toward anti-spike CD8 responses, missed private and CD4 specificities.

There are 20 residues in the CDR3. The trim removed 5 bases at V and 4 bases at J, leaving 21 bases unmatched. Germline assignment: CDR1 SGHVS and CDR2 FNYEAQ. Researchers tagged individual cDNA molecules with unique molecular identifiers. TCRdb re-called the 5' RACE reads with MiXCR, one entry per CDR3 protein. The sample comprises 75,000 to 80,000 distinct CDR3 sequences, about 9.6% of which are singletons, and around 4.6% rests with the top ten. This clonotype was picked up a small number of times. Its antigen is not known. The sample was whole blood. The clonotype was recovered from an adult who was a healthcare worker with PCR-confirmed SARS-CoV-2 infection or an uninfected control (not recorded which). The V and J genes are TRBV7-6 and TRBJ2-2; 8 nucleotides align to TRBD1. CDR3 sequence reads: CASSPRVGTGPSSPTGELFF. DNA of the CDR3: TGTGCCAGCAGCCCCCGAGTGGGGACAGGCCCATCTTCCCCCACCGGGGAGCTGTTTTTT.